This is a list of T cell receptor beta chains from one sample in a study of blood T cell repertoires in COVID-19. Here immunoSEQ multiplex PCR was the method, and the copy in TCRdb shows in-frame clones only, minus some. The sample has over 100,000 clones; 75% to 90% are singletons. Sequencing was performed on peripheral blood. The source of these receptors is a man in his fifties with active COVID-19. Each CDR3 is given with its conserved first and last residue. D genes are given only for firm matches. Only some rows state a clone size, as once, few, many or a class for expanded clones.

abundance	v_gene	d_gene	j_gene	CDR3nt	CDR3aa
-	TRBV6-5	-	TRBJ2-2	TGTGCCAGCTTGAGGCCGGTCACCGGGGAGCTGTTTTTT	CASLRPVTGELFF
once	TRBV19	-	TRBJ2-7	TGTGCCAGTAGTATTTTTCTCGGTCCCTACGAGCAGTACTTC	CASSIFLGPYEQYF
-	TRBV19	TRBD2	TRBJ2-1	TGTGCCAGTAGTAGCCGACTAGCACGGTCCTACAATGAGCAGTTCTTC	CASSSRLARSYNEQFF
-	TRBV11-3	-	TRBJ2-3	TGTGCCAGCAGCCCGCACTCGGGGTCAGATACGCAGTATTTT	CASSPHSGSDTQYF
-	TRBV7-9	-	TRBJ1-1	TGTGCCAGCAGCTTACCCCCGGGGGGGCGGAACACTGAAGCTTTCTTT	CASSLPPGGRNTEAFF
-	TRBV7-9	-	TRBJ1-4	TGTGCCAGCAGCTTACTCGGCCAGGGCCCTGAAAAACTGTTTTTT	CASSLLGQGPEKLFF
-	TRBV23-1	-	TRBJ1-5	TGCGCCAGAAAAGGGGGTAGCAATCAGCCCCAGCATTTT	CARKGGSNQPQHF
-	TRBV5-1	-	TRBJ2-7	TGCGCCAGCAGCCACGACACCTACGAGCAGTACTTC	CASSHDTYEQYF
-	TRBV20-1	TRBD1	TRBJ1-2	TGCAGTGCTAGTGTGGGGACAGGGCACTATGGCTACACCTTC	CSASVGTGHYGYTF
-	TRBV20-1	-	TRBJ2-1	TGCAGTGCTAGCGGCGGGGATGAGCAGTTCTTC	CSASGGDEQFF
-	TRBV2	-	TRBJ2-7	TGTGCCAGCCTTCCCTCCGACAGACCGCTCGAGCAGTACTTC	CASLPSDRPLEQYF
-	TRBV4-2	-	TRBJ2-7	TGTGCCAGCAGCCCGCACACCTCCTACGAGCAGTACTTC	CASSPHTSYEQYF